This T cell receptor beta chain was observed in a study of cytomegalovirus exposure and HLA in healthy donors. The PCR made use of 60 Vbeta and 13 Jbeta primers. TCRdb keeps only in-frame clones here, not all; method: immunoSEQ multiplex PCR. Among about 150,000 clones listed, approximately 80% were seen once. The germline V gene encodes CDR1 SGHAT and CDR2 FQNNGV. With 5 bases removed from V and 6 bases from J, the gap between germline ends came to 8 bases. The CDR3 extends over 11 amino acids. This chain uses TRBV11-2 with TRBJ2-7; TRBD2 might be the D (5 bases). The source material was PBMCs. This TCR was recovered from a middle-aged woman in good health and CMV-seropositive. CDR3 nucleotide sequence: TGTGCCAGCAGCCTAGCTCTCGAGCAGTACTTC. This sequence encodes CASSLALEQYF.